This T cell receptor (beta chain) was found in a study of cytomegalovirus exposure and HLA in healthy donors. Whole-study results and caveats: There were under 200 TCR beta chains listed as cytomegalovirus-associated.

Trimming cost V 0 bases and J 3 bases, with 9 bases left between them. The germline V gene encodes CDR1 SGDLS and CDR2 YYNGEE. CDR3 size: 15 residues. The study ran its PCR with 60 Vbeta and 13 Jbeta primers. Clones were read by immunoSEQ multiplex PCR, and TCRdb kept only the in-frame ones, dropping some. The data contain under 200,000 clones, about 80% of them singletons. This clone has more than one count but fewer than ten. Its target is not known. This TCR was recovered from a man aged 55-75 years in good health and CMV-seronegative. The chain combines TRBV9 with TRBJ1-4; D might be TRBD1 (5 bases). The sample consisted of PBMCs. CDR3 in amino acids: CASSVAAGPNEKLFF. CDR3 DNA sequence: TGTGCCAGCAGCGTAGCAGCGGGACCTAATGAAAAACTGTTTTTT.